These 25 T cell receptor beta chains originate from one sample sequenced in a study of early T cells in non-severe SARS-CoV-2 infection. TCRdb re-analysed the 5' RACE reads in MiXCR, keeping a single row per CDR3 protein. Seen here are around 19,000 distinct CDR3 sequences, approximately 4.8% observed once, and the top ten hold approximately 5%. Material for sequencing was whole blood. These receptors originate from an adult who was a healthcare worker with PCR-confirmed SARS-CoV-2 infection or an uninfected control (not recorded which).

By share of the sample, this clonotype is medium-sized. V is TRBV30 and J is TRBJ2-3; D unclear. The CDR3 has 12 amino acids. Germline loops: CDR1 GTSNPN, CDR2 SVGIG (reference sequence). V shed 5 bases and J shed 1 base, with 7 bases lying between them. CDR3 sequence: CAWLAGTDTQYF. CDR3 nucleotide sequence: TGTGCCTGGCTGGCGGGCACAGATACGCAGTATTTT.

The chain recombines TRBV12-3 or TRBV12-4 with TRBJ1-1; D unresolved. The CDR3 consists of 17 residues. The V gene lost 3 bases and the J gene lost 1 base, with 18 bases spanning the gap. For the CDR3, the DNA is TGTGCCAGCAGTTTCCGTTGGGTCGGCAAGCAGAACACTGAAGCTTTCTTT. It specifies CASSFRWVGKQNTEAFF.

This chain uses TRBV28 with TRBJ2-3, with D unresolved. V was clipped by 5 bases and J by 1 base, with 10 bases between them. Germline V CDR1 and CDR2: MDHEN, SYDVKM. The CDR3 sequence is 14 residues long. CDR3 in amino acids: CASSTRPGTDTQYF. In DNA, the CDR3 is TGTGCCAGCAGTACCCGCCCGGGCACAGATACGCAGTATTTT.

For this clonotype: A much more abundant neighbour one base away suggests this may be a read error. This CDR3 is CASRRTENEKLFF. Written as DNA, the CDR3 is TGTGCCAGCCGCCGGACAGAAAATGAAAAACTGTTTTTT. The chain couples TRBV27 to TRBJ1-4, with D perhaps matching TRBD1 (6 bases). V dropped 8 bases and J dropped 5 bases, with 12 bases sitting between them. The germline V gene has CDR1 MNHEY and CDR2 SMNVEV (reference sequence). CDR3 size: 13 residues.

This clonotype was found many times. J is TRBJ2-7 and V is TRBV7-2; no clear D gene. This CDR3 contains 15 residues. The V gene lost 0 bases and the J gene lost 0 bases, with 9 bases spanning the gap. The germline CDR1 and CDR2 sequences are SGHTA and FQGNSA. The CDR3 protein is CASSLAGPSSYEQYF. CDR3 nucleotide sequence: TGTGCCAGCAGCTTAGCGGGCCCCAGCTCCTACGAGCAGTACTTC.

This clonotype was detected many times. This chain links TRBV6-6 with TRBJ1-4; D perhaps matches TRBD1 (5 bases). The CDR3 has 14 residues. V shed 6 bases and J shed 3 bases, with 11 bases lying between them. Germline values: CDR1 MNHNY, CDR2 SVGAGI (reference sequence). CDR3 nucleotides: TGTGCCAGCAGCCCGGGACGGTCTAATGAAAAACTGTTTTTT. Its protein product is CASSPGRSNEKLFF.

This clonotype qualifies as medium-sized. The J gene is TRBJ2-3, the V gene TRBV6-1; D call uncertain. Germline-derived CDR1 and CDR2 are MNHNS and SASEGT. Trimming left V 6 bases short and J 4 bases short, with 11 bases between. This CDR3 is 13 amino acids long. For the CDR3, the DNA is TGTGCCAGCAGGACCCCGCTCGCAGATACGCAGTATTTT. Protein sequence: CASRTPLADTQYF.

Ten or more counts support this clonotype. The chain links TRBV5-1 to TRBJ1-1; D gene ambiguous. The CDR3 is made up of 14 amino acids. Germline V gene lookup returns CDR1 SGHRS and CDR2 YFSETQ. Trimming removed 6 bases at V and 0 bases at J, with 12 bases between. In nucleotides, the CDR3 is TGCGCCAGCAACCGGGAGGCCCTGAACACTGAAGCTTTCTTT. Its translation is CASNREALNTEAFF.

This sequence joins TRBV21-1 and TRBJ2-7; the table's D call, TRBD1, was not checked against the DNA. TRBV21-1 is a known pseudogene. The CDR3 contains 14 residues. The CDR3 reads CASSKTSDRDEQYF. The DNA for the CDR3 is TGTGCCAGCAGCAAAACCTCCGACAGGGACGAGCAGTACTTC.

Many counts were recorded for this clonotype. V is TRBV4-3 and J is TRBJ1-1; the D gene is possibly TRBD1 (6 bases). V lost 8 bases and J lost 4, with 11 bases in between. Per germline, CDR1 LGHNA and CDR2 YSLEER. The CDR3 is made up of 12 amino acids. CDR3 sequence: CASGNRATEAFF. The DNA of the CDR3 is TGCGCCAGCGGAAACAGGGCCACTGAAGCTTTCTTT.

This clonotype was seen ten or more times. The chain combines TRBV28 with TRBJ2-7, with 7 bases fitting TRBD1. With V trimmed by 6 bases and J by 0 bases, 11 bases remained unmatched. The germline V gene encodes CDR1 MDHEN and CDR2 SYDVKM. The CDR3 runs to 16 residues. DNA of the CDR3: TGTGCCAGCAGATTCCCCCGGACAGGCAACTCCTACGAGCAGTACTTC. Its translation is CASRFPRTGNSYEQYF.

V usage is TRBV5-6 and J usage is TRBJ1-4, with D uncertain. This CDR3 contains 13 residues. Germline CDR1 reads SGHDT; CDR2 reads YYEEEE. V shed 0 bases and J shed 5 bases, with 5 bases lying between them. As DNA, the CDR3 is TGTGCCAGCAGCTTGGGTTCCAATGAAAAACTGTTTTTT. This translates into CASSLGSNEKLFF.

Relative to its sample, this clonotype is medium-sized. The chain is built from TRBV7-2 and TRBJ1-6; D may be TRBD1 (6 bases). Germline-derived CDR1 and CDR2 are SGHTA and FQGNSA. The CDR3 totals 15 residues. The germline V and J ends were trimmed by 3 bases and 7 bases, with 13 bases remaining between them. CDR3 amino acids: CASSFTTGLNSPLHF. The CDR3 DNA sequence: TGTGCCAGCAGCTTCACGACAGGCTTAAATTCACCCCTCCACTTT.

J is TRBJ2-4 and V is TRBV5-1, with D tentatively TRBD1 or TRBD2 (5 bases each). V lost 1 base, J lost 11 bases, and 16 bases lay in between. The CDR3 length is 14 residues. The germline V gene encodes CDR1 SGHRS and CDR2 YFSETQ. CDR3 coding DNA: TGCGCCAGCAGCTTGTCCTCCGGGACCACCCTTCAGTACTTC. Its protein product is CASSLSSGTTLQYF. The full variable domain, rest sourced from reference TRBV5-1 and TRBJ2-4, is KAGVTQTPRYLIKTRGQQVTLSCSPISGHRSVSWYQQTPGQGLQFLFEYFSETQRNKGNFPGRFSGRQFSNSRSEMNVSTLELGDSALYLCASSLSSGTTLQYFGAGTRLSVL.

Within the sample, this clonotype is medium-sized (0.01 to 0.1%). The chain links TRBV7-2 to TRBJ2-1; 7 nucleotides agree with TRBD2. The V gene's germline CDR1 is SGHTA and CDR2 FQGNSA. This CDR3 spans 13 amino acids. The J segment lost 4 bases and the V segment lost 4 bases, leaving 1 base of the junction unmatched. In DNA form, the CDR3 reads TGTGCCAGCAGCTCAGCGGGGTACAATGAGCAGTTCTTC. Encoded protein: CASSSAGYNEQFF.

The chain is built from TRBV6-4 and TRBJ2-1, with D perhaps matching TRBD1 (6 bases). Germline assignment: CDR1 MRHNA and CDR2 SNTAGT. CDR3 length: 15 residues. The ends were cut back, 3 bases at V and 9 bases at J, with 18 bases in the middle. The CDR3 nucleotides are TGTGCCAGCAGTGAACAGGGAAATGGTCATGCTGAGCAGTTCTTC. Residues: CASSEQGNGHAEQFF.

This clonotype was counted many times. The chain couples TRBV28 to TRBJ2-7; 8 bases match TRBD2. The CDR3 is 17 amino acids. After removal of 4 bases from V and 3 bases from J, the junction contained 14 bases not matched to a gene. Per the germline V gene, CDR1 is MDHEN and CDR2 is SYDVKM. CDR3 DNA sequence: TGTGCCAGCAGTTATGTTATTGCGGGAGGACCCAACTACGAGCAGTACTTC. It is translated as CASSYVIAGGPNYEQYF.

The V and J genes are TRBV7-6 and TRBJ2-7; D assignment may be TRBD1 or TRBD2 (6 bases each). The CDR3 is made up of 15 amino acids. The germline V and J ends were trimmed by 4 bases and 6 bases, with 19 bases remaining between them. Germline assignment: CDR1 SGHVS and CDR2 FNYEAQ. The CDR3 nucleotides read TGTGCCAGCAGCTCGGGGGCAGCGAGCGAAGGCGAGCAGTACTTC. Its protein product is CASSSGAASEGEQYF.

This CDR3 is CATMLGGASYEQYF. The CDR3 DNA sequence: TGTGCCACCATGTTGGGAGGGGCATCCTACGAGCAGTACTTC. The rearrangement uses TRBV28 and TRBJ2-7, with 7 positions matching TRBD2. CDR1 is MDHEN and CDR2 is SYDVKM in the germline V gene. The V and J ends lost 10 bases and 1 base, in that order; junction bases with no gene match: 10. The CDR3 is made up of 14 amino acids.

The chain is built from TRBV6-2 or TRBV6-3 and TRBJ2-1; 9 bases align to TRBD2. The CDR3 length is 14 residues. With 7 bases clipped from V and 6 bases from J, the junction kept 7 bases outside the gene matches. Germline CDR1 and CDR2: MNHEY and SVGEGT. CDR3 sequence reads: CASKFGTSINEQFF. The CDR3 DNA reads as TGTGCCAGCAAGTTTGGGACTAGCATCAATGAGCAGTTCTTC.

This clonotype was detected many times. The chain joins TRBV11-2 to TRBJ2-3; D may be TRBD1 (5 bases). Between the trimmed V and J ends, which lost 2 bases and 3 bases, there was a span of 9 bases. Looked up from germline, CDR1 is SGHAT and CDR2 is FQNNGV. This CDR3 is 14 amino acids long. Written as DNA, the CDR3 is TGTGCCAGCAGCTTAACCAGGGTTACAGATACGCAGTATTTT. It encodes CASSLTRVTDTQYF.

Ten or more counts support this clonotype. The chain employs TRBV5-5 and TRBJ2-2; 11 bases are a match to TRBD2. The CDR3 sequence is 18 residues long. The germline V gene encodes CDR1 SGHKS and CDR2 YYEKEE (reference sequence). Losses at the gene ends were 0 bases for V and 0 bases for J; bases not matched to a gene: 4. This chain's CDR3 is CASSLGLAGGANTGELFF. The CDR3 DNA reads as TGTGCCAGCAGCTTGGGGCTAGCGGGGGGCGCGAACACCGGGGAGCTGTTTTTT. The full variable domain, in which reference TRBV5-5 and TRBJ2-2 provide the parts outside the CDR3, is DAGVTQSPTHLIKTRGQQVTLRCSPISGHKSVSWYQQVLGQGPQFIFQYYEKEERGRGNFPDRFSARQFPNYSSELNVNALLLGDSALYLCASSLGLAGGANTGELFFGEGSRLTVL.

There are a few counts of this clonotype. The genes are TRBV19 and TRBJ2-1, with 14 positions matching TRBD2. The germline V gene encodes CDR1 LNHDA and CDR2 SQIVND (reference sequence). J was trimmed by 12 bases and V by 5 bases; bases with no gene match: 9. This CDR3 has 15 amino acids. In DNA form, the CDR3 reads TGTGCCAGTAGTGCGACTAGCGGGAGGGCCGACGGGCAGTTCTTC. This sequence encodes CASSATSGRADGQFF. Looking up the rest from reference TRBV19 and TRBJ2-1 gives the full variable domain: DGGITQSPKYLFRKEGQNVTLSCEQNLNHDAMYWYRQDPGQGLRLIYYSQIVNDFQKGDIAEGYSVSREKKESFPLTVTSAQKNPTAFYLCASSATSGRADGQFFGPGTRLTVL.

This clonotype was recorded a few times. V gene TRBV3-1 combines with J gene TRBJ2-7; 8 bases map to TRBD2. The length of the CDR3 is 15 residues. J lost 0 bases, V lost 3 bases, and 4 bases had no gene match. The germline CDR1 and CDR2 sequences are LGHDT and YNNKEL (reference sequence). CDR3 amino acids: CASSHLGGASYEQYF. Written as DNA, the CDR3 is TGTGCCAGCAGCCATCTCGGGGGGGCCTCCTACGAGCAGTACTTC.

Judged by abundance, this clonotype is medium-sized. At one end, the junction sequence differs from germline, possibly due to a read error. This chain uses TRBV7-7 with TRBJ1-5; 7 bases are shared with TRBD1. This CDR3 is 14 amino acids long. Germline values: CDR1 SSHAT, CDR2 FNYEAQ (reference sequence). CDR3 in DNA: TGTGCTAGCAGCTTAGCAGGGGGACGTCAGCCCCAGCATTTT. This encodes CASSLAGGRQPQHF.